Below are 2 T cell receptor beta chains sequenced from a single sample in a study of blood T cells in healthy people across ages. Through a sample-barcoded 5' primer and a J-beta primer mix, a second PCR was run for roughly 6 to 11 cycles. Each CDR3 protein is one row after TCRdb ran MiXCR on the 5' RACE reads. The sample includes approximately 800,000 distinct CDR3 sequences, about 26% of them seen just once. These data were likewise used in another study, on T cells of mothers and their children.

Sequencing was performed on blood. These receptors were taken from a boy aged 5-17 years in good health.

This clonotype was counted between two and nine times. J is TRBJ1-1 and V is TRBV29-1; D unresolved. Trimming shortened V by 8 bases and J by 3 bases, and 16 bases separated the two germline ends. Germline assignment: CDR1 SQVTM and CDR2 ANQGSEA. The CDR3 has 13 amino acids. CDR3 in DNA: TGCAGCTCCCACGGGGTAAGGGACACTGAAGCTTTCTTT. Translating it yields CSSHGVRDTEAFF.

This clonotype appeared a few times. The chain uses TRBV2 and TRBJ1-2; 10 bases agree with TRBD1. Trimming at V came to 9 bases and at J to 7 bases, leaving 14 bases not matched to a gene. CDR1 and CDR2 from the germline V gene are SNHLY and FYNNEI. This CDR3 is 15 amino acids long. The CDR3 region is CASVPGQGFGGGYTF. The CDR3 DNA is TGTGCCAGTGTCCCGGGACAGGGGTTCGGCGGTGGCTACACCTTC.